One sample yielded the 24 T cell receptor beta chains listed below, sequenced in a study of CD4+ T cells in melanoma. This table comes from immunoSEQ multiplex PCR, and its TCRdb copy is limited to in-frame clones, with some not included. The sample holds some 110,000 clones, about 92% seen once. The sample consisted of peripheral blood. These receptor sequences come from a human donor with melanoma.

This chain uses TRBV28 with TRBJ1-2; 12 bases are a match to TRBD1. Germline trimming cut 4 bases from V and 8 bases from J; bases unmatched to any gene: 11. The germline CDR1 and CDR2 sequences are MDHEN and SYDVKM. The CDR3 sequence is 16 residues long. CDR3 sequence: CASSSGTGGFIKGYTF. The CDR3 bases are TGTGCCAGCAGTTCCGGGACAGGGGGCTTCATAAAGGGCTACACCTTC.

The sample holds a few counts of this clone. The chain's CDR3 is CASKTWGEKLFF. For the CDR3, the DNA is TGTGCCAGTAAGACGTGGGGTGAAAAACTGTTTTTT. The rearrangement joins TRBV19 to TRBJ1-4; D ambiguous. CDR3 length: 12 residues. Germline values: CDR1 LNHDA, CDR2 SQIVND (reference sequence). Trimming stripped 7 bases from V and 7 bases from J, with 10 bases between.

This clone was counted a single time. CDR3 sequence: CASSPGTSGIYEQFF. The CDR3 nucleotides read TGTGCCAGCAGCCCTGGGACTAGCGGGATCTATGAGCAGTTCTTC. The rearrangement joins TRBV7-2 to TRBJ2-1; TRBD2 matches 13 bases. Germline CDR1 and CDR2: SGHTA and FQGNSA. V gave up 5 bases and J gave up 8 bases; unmatched junction bases: 6. The CDR3 contains 15 residues.

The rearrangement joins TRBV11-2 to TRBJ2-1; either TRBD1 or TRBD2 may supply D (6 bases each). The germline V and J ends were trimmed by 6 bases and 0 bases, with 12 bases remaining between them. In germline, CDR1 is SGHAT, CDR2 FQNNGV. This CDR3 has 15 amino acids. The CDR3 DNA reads TGTGCCAGCAGTACCGGGGGCCGCTCCTACAATGAGCAGTTCTTC. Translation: CASSTGGRSYNEQFF. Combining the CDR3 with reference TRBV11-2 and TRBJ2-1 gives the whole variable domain EAGVAQSPRYKIIEKRQSVAFWCNPISGHATLYWYQQILGQGPKLLIQFQNNGVVDDSQLPKDRFSAERLKGVDSTLKIQPAKLEDSAVYLCASSTGGRSYNEQFFGPGTRLTVL.

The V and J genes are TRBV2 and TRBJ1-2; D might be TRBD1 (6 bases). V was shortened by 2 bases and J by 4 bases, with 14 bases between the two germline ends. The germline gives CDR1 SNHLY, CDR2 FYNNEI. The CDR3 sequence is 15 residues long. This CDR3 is CASSEQRGIGYGYTF. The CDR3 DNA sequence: TGTGCCAGCAGTGAACAAAGGGGGATAGGCTATGGCTACACCTTC. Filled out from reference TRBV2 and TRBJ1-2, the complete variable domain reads EPEVTQTPSHQVTQMGQEVILRCVPISNHLYFYWYRQILGQKVEFLVSFYNNEISEKSEIFDDQFSVERPDGSNFTLKIRSTKLEDSAMYFCASSEQRGIGYGYTFGSGTRLTVV.

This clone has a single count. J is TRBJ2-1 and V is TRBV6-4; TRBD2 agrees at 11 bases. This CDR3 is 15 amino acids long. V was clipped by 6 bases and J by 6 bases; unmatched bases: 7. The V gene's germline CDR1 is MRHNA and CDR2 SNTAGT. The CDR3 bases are TGTGCCAGCAGCGCCCAACTAGCGGGAGTCAATGAGCAGTTCTTC. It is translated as CASSAQLAGVNEQFF.

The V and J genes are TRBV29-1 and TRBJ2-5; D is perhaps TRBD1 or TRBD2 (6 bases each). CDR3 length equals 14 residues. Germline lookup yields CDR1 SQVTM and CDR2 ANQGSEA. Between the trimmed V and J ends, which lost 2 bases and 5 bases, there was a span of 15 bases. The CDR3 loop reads CSVEFAPGGETQYF. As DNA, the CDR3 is TGCAGCGTTGAATTTGCCCCCGGGGGCGAGACCCAGTACTTC.

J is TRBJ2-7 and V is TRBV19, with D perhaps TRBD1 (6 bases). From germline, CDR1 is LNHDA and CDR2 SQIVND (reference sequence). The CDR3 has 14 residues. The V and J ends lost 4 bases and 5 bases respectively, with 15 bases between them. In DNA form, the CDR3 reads TGTGCCAGTAGTACCCGGCCGGACAGCCACGAGCAGTACTTC. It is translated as CASSTRPDSHEQYF.

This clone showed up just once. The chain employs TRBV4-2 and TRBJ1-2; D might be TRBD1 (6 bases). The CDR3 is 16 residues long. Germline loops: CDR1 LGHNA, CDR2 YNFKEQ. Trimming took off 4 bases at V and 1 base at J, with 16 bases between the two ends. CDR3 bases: TGTGCCAGCAGCCGATCTCTGGACAGAGGTAACTATGGCTACACCTTC. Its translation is CASSRSLDRGNYGYTF.

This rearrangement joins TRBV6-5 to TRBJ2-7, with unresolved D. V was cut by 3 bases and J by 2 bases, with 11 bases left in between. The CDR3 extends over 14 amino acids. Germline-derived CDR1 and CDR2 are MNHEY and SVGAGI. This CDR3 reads CASSYGSRPYEQYF. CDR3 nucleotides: TGTGCCAGCAGTTATGGTTCCAGACCCTACGAGCAGTACTTC.

The CDR3 region has the DNA TGTGCCAGCAGTGAATACGTGGGGGGGTTCTCGGCCGGGGAGCTGTTTTTT. This encodes CASSEYVGGFSAGELFF. The chain is built from TRBV6-1 and TRBJ2-2; 7 bases agree with TRBD2. This CDR3 is built from 17 residues. Germline V lookup: CDR1 MNHNS, CDR2 SASEGT. V trimming: 2 bases; J trimming: 6 bases; junction bases outside the gene matches: 12.

CDR3 nucleotides: TGCGCCAGCAGCTTGGAGGACAGCGGGAGGATTGAGCAGTTCTTC. Translating it yields CASSLEDSGRIEQFF. The chain couples TRBV5-1 to TRBJ2-1, with 9 nucleotides matching TRBD2. Per germline, CDR1 SGHRS and CDR2 YFSETQ. V shed 0 bases, J shed 9 bases, and the junction held 7 bases outside the gene matches. The CDR3 is 15 residues long.

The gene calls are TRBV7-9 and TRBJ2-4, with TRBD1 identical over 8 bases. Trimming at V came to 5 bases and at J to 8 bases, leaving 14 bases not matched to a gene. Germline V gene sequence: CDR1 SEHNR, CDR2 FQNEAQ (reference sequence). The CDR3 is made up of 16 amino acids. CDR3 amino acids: CASSPQDRAVGYIQYF. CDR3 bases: TGTGCCAGCAGCCCCCAGGACAGGGCAGTTGGGTACATTCAGTACTTC.

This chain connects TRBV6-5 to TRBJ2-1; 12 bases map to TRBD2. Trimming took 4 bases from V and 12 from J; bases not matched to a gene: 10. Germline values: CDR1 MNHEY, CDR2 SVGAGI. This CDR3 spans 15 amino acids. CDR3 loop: CASSFRTSGIRRQFF. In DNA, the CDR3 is TGTGCCAGCAGTTTCCGGACTAGCGGGATTAGGCGGCAGTTCTTC.

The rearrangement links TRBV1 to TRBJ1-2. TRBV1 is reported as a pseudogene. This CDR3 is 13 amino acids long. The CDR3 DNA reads TGCACCAGCAGCCAAGTGCCCGTCTATGGCTACACCTTC. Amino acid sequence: CTSSQVPVYGYTF.

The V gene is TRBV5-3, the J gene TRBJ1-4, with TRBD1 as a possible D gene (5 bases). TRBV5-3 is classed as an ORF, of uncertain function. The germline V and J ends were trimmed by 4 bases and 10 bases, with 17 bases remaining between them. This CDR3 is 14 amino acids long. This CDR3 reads CARSTDGGWGKLFF. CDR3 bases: TGTGCCAGAAGCACCGACGGGGGATGGGGAAAACTGTTTTTT.

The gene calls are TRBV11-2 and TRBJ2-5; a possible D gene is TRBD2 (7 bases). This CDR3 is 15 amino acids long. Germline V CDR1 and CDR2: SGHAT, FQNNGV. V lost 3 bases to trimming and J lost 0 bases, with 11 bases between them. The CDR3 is CASSLSGTYQETQYF. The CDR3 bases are TGTGCCAGCAGCTTGAGCGGGACATACCAAGAGACCCAGTACTTC.

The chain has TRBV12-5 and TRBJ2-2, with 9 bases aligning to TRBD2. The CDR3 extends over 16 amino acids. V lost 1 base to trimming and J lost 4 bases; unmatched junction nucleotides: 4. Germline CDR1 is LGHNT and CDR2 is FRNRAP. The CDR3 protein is CASGLEAGGITGELFF. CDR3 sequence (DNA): TGTGCTAGTGGTTTGGAAGCGGGGGGAATCACCGGGGAGCTGTTTTTT.

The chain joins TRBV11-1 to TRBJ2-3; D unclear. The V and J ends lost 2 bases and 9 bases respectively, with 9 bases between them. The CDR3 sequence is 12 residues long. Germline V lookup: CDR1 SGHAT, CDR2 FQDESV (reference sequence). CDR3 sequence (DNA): TGTGCCAGCAGCTTATCTCTCGGGACGCAGTATTTT. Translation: CASSLSLGTQYF.

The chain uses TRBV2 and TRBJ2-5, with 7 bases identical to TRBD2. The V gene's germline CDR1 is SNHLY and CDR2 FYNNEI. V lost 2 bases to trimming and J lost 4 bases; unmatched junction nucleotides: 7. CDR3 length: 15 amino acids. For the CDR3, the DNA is TGTGCCAGCAGTGAAAGTCCTAGCGGCGTAGAGACCCAGTACTTC. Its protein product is CASSESPSGVETQYF.

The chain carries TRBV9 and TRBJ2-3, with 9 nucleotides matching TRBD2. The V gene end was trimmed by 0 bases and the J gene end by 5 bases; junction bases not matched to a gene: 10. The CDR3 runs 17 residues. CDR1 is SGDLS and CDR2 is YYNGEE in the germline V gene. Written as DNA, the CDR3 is TGTGCCAGCAGCGTAGGACGGGGCGGGGGGGCCGAAGATACGCAGTATTTT. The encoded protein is CASSVGRGGGAEDTQYF.

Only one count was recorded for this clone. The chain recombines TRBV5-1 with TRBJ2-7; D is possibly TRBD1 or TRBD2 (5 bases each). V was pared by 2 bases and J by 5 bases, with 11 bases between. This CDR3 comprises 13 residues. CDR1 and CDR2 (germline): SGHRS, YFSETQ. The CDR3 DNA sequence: TGCGCCAGCAGCTTACGTTTGGGGGACGAGCAGTACTTC. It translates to CASSLRLGDEQYF. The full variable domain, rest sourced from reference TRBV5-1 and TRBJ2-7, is KAGVTQTPRYLIKTRGQQVTLSCSPISGHRSVSWYQQTPGQGLQFLFEYFSETQRNKGNFPGRFSGRQFSNSRSEMNVSTLELGDSALYLCASSLRLGDEQYFGPGTRLTVT.

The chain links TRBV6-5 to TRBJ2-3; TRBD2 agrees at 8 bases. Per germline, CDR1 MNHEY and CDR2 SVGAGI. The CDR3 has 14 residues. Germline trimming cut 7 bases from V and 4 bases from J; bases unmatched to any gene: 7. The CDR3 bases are TGTGCCAGCACCTCGGGAGGGCCTCCAGATACGCAGTATTTT. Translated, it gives CASTSGGPPDTQYF.

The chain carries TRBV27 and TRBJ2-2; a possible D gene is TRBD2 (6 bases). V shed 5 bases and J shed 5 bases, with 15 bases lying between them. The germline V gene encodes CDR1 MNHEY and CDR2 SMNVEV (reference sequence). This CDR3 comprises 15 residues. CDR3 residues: CASSPTGEGTGELFF. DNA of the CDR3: TGTGCCAGCAGTCCAACGGGGGAAGGGACCGGGGAGCTGTTTTTT.